This T cell receptor (beta chain) comes out of a study of blood T cells in healthy people across ages. General study findings and limits: The fall in TCR beta diversity per million T cells was roughly linear with age.

The study drew donors from healthy Caucasian individuals in Russia aged 6 to 90. Germline CDR1 is SGHRS and CDR2 is YFSETQ. Trimming removed 4 bases from V and 0 bases from J, with 14 bases in between. The CDR3 is 15 residues long. Regarding this clonotype: Its antigen is not identified.

The second PCR ran roughly 7 to 12 cycles with a sample-barcoded 5' primer and J-beta primers. TCRdb re-analysed the 5' RACE reads in MiXCR, keeping a single row per CDR3 protein. The table has about 780,000 distinct CDR3 sequences, more than 35% seen once; the top ten hold 18%. The sample was blood. This TCR came from a man older than 75 in good health. This chain connects TRBV5-1 to TRBJ2-7; weak D call: TRBD1 (6 bases). DNA of the CDR3: TGCGCCAGCAGCACCAACACAGGGAGCTCCTACGAGCAGTACTTC. Amino acids: CASSTNTGSSYEQYF.